The 22 T cell receptor beta chains in this list originate from one sample, sequenced in a study of beta chain features in type 1 diabetes. Findings of the study overall: Moderate but significant shortening of TCRB CDR3s was recorded in all four CD4+ subsets from Type 1 diabetes patients.

What was sequenced were expressed TCRB transcripts, since all of the isolated RNA had been reverse transcribed. The table came from immunoSEQ multiplex PCR; TCRdb's copy has only in-frame clones and leaves some out. The sample has 400,000 or so clones; over 10% are singletons. Antigen specificity for these receptors is unknown. Sequenced input: naive CD4+ T cells from blood. These receptors were obtained from a woman aged 18 to 35 with type 1 diabetes.

This clone was seen only a few times. The chain recombines TRBV27 with TRBJ2-6, with TRBD1 matching 8 bases. Germline loops: CDR1 MNHEY, CDR2 SMNVEV (reference sequence). J gave up 0 bases and V 5 bases, and 12 bases lay outside the gene matches. There are 19 residues in the CDR3. CDR3: CASSQTRDRRNSGANVLTF. The DNA of the CDR3 is TGTGCCAGCAGTCAAACACGGGACAGGAGAAACTCTGGGGCCAACGTCCTGACTTTC.

The V and J genes are TRBV5-4 and TRBJ1-4; D is uncertain. CDR1 is SGHNT, CDR2 YYREEE, per germline (reference sequence). V dropped 1 base and J dropped 7 bases, with 8 bases sitting between them. The CDR3 loop spans 13 amino acids. The CDR3 region has the DNA TGTGCCAGCAGCTTGCCAGGTGGTGAAAAACTGTTTTTT. It yields the protein CASSLPGGEKLFF.

This chain uses TRBV29-1 with TRBJ2-3, with 8 bases that match TRBD2. This CDR3 spans 14 amino acids. CDR1 is SQVTM, CDR2 ANQGSEA, per germline. The V gene end was trimmed by 3 bases and the J gene end by 6 bases; junction bases not matched to a gene: 8. CDR3 nucleotide sequence: TGCAGCGTTGAGTCCGGGACTAGTGTCGATACGCAGTATTTT. The encoded protein is CSVESGTSVDTQYF.

This clone turned up a few times. The chain carries TRBV7-9 and TRBJ1-4; D remains ambiguous. Germline-derived CDR1 and CDR2 are SEHNR and FQNEAQ (reference sequence). Trimming left V 3 bases short and J 8 bases short, with 4 bases between. There are 11 residues in the CDR3. The CDR3 sequence is CASSFEEKLFF. CDR3 nucleotide sequence: TGTGCCAGCAGCTTTGAGGAAAAACTGTTTTTT.

This clone has a handful of counts. The CDR3 coding sequence is TGTGCCAGCGGCTTGACTAGCGGGAGTTACGAGCAGTACTTC. As protein: CASGLTSGSYEQYF. The J gene is TRBJ2-7, the V gene TRBV28; TRBD2 agrees at 12 bases. The CDR3 totals 14 residues. J gave up 4 bases and V 8 bases, and 6 bases lay outside the gene matches. Germline loops: CDR1 MDHEN, CDR2 SYDVKM.

The chain carries TRBV5-6 and TRBJ1-5, with no clear D. This CDR3 contains 15 residues. Germline assignment: CDR1 SGHDT and CDR2 YYEEEE. Trimming left V 4 bases short and J 1 base short, with 12 bases between. CDR3 region: CASSGGVLSNQPQHF. CDR3 DNA sequence: TGTGCCAGCAGCGGCGGAGTTTTAAGCAATCAGCCCCAGCATTTT.

This clone was observed a handful of times. The germline gene is not matched at one end of the junction; a read error may be the cause. The V gene is TRBV7-2, the J gene TRBJ2-1, with 15 bases lining up with TRBD2. The CDR3 extends over 14 amino acids. CDR1 is SGHTA, CDR2 FQGNSA, per germline. The CDR3 bases are TGTGCCAGCAGCGCCGGACTAGCGGGAGGGCCGTGGGTCTTC. This translates into CASSAGLAGGPWVF.

This clone showed up just a few times. The V gene is TRBV10-3, the J gene TRBJ2-1, with a tentative D call TRBD2 (5 bases). Trimming shortened V by 8 bases and J by 6 bases, and 8 bases separated the two germline ends. The CDR3 runs 11 residues. CDR1 ENHRY and CDR2 SYGVKD come from the germline V gene. CDR3: CAIGRVNEQFF. The CDR3 nucleotides are TGTGCCATCGGGAGAGTCAATGAGCAGTTCTTC.

V is TRBV7-3 and J is TRBJ2-6, with D possibly being TRBD1 (6 bases). V lost 6 bases and J 4 bases, leaving 13 bases between the germline ends. This CDR3 is 15 amino acids long. Germline V CDR1 and CDR2: SGHTA, FQGTGA. The CDR3 DNA reads as TGTGCCAGCAGACCCGGGACAACCGGGGCCAACGTCCTGACTTTC. This gives the protein CASRPGTTGANVLTF.

The gene calls are TRBV25-1 and TRBJ2-1; 8 positions agree with TRBD2. Trimming took 3 bases from V and 6 from J; bases not matched to a gene: 7. This CDR3 region has 15 residues. Per the germline V gene, CDR1 is MGHDK and CDR2 is SYGVNS. Here the CDR3 reads CASSDSGLASNEQFF. As DNA, the CDR3 is TGTGCCAGCAGTGACTCTGGACTAGCTTCCAATGAGCAGTTCTTC. The full variable domain, in which reference TRBV25-1 and TRBJ2-1 provide the parts outside the CDR3, is EADIYQTPRYLVIGTGKKITLECSQTMGHDKMYWYQQDPGMELHLIHYSYGVNSTEKGDLSSESTVSRIRTEHFPLTLESARPSHTSQYLCASSDSGLASNEQFFGPGTRLTVL.

This clone was counted only a few times. V is TRBV7-9 and J is TRBJ1-2; the D gene is possibly TRBD1 (5 bases). Trimming took off 5 bases at V and 4 bases at J, with 11 bases between the two ends. The CDR3 is made up of 13 amino acids. Germline V CDR1 and CDR2: SEHNR, FQNEAQ (reference sequence). In DNA form, the CDR3 reads TGTGCCAGCAGCCCCCCGGGGGTCTATGGCTACACCTTC. Translated, it gives CASSPPGVYGYTF.

This clone has more than one count but fewer than ten. The V and J genes are TRBV30 and TRBJ2-2; D possibly corresponds to TRBD1 (6 bases). CDR1 is GTSNPN and CDR2 is SVGIG in the germline V gene (reference sequence). This CDR3 comprises 14 residues. Trimming removed 5 bases from V and 0 bases from J, with 10 bases in between. The CDR3 DNA reads as TGTGCCTGGTCCGGGACAACGAACACCGGGGAGCTGTTTTTT. Translated: CAWSGTTNTGELFF.

This clone has only a few counts. The genes are TRBV11-2 and TRBJ2-7; D is possibly TRBD2 (6 bases). Per germline, CDR1 SGHAT and CDR2 FQNNGV. The CDR3 loop spans 16 amino acids. V shed 1 base and J shed 2 bases, with 15 bases lying between them. CDR3 coding DNA: TGTGCCAGCAGCTTAGGTTCCGGGACTGGAGCCTACGAGCAGTACTTC. This codes for CASSLGSGTGAYEQYF.

This clone was detected only a few times. This rearrangement joins TRBV7-3 to TRBJ2-1, with TRBD2 as a possible D gene (5 bases). V shed 1 base and J shed 5 bases, with 9 bases lying between them. The CDR3 sequence is 14 residues long. Germline V lookup: CDR1 SGHTA, CDR2 FQGTGA. CDR3: CASSLMDFDNEQFF. DNA of the CDR3: TGTGCCAGCAGCTTAATGGACTTCGACAATGAGCAGTTCTTC.

The rearrangement joins TRBV5-1 to TRBJ2-7; D is unclear. V gave up 6 bases and J gave up 2 bases, with 15 bases separating them. CDR3 length equals 14 residues. The germline V gene encodes CDR1 SGHRS and CDR2 YFSETQ. The CDR3 bases are TGCGCCAGCAAGATTAGCTTATCCACCTACGAGCAGTACTTC. It codes for CASKISLSTYEQYF.

This clone was found a few times. This chain links TRBV5-1 with TRBJ2-6; perhaps TRBD2 as D (6 bases). Germline V gene sequence: CDR1 SGHRS, CDR2 YFSETQ. The ends were cut back, 6 bases at V and 9 bases at J, with 16 bases in the middle. The CDR3 loop spans 14 amino acids. The CDR3 region is CASTLDAGINVLTF. CDR3 nucleotides: TGCGCCAGCACCCTGGACGCGGGGATCAACGTCCTGACTTTC.

CDR3 coding DNA: TGTGCCAGCAGCGCCTTGGATAGCGGGAGGAGCACACCCGAGCAGTACTTC. This codes for CASSALDSGRSTPEQYF. The J gene is TRBJ2-7, the V gene TRBV9; TRBD2 matches 10 bases. The CDR3 consists of 17 residues. V dropped 3 bases and J dropped 6; count of bases not matched to a gene: 15. Per germline, CDR1 SGDLS and CDR2 YYNGEE.

This clone was observed once. The chain has TRBV9 and TRBJ2-1, with 9 bases identical to TRBD1. The junction had 9 bases not matched to a gene; V was cut back by 4 bases and J by 7 bases. Germline V CDR1 and CDR2: SGDLS, YYNGEE. This CDR3 region has 15 residues. For the CDR3, the DNA is TGTGCCAGCAGCCCAATAGTGGACAGGGGTAATGAGCAGTTCTTC. Its translation is CASSPIVDRGNEQFF.

This chain links TRBV6-5 with TRBJ2-5; 11 nucleotides align to TRBD1. The J segment lost 4 bases and the V segment lost 0 bases, leaving 4 bases of the junction unmatched. CDR3 length: 16 amino acids. The germline V gene has CDR1 MNHEY and CDR2 SVGAGI. The CDR3 loop reads CASSYSRGQGGETQYF. The CDR3 DNA follows: TGTGCCAGCAGTTACTCGCGGGGACAGGGGGGAGAGACCCAGTACTTC.

This clone occurred a few times. J is TRBJ1-1 and V is TRBV6-5; D may be TRBD1 (5 bases). Trimming took off 6 bases at V and 2 bases at J, with 13 bases between the two ends. This CDR3 is built from 14 residues. Germline CDR1 reads MNHEY; CDR2 reads SVGAGI. For the CDR3, the DNA is TGTGCCAGCAGCCATCGCGGGGGTAACACTGAAGCTTTCTTT. The encoded protein is CASSHRGGNTEAFF.

A few counts support this clone. J is TRBJ1-4 and V is TRBV27; a possible D gene is TRBD1 (5 bases). The CDR3 length is 16 residues. The V gene's germline CDR1 is MNHEY and CDR2 SMNVEV (reference sequence). Trimming shortened V by 2 bases and J by 7 bases, and 17 bases separated the two germline ends. The CDR3 DNA sequence: TGTGCCAGCAGTTTAACCCCAGGGAAGGAGAGTGAAAAACTGTTTTTT. This codes for CASSLTPGKESEKLFF.

This clone has more than one count but fewer than ten. V gene TRBV28 combines with J gene TRBJ2-7; 7 nucleotides line up with TRBD1. This CDR3 has 14 amino acids. Germline CDR1 MDHEN, CDR2 SYDVKM. The V and J ends lost 7 bases and 3 bases, in that order; junction bases with no gene match: 9. The CDR3 is CASNRGYGYYEQYF. CDR3 nucleotides: TGTGCCAGCAACAGGGGATATGGGTACTACGAGCAGTACTTC.